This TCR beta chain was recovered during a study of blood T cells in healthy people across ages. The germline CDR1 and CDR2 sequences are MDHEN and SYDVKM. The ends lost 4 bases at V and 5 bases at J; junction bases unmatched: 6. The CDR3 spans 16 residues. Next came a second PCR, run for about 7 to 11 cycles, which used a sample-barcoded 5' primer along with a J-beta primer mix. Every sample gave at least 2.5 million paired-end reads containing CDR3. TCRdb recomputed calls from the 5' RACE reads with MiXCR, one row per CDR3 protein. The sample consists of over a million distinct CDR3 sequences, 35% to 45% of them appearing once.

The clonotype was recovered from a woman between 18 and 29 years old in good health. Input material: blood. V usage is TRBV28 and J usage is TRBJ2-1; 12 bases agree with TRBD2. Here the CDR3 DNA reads TGTGCCAGCAGTTCCCCGACTAGCGGGAGTCACAATGAGCAGTTCTTC. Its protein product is CASSSPTSGSHNEQFF. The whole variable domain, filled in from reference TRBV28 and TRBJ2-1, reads DVKVTQSSRYLVKRTGEKVFLECVQDMDHENMFWYRQDPGLGLRLIYFSYDVKMKEKGDIPEGYSVSREKKERFSLILESASTNQTSMYLCASSSPTSGSHNEQFFGPGTRLTVL.